Below, 9 T cell receptor beta chains from the same sample are listed, as sequenced in a study of technical replicates of blood from several donors. Profiling relied on immunoSEQ multiplex PCR, and the TCRdb table lists in-frame clones only, not all of them. Of 45,000 to 55,000 clones in the sample, roughly 95% were seen once. Material for sequencing was T cells isolated from PBMCs. The source of these receptors is a human donor in good health.

This sequence joins TRBV6-5 and TRBJ2-2; tentative D call: TRBD2 (5 bases). V was clipped by 0 bases and J by 5 bases, with 13 bases between them. The CDR3 length is 16 residues. Germline V CDR1 and CDR2: MNHEY, SVGAGI. CDR3 bases: TGTGCCAGCAGTTACTCGATCGCGGGTAATACCGGGGAGCTGTTTTTT. The encoded protein is CASSYSIAGNTGELFF.

The rearrangement links TRBV5-1 to TRBJ2-1, with a tentative D call TRBD2 (5 bases). This CDR3 contains 15 residues. Germline V gene data show CDR1 as SGHRS and CDR2 as YFSETQ. Trimming pared 0 bases from V and 0 bases from J, leaving 7 bases between. The CDR3 region is CASSLAGYSYNEQFF. CDR3 bases: TGCGCCAGCAGCTTGGCGGGATACTCCTACAATGAGCAGTTCTTC.

This chain links TRBV5-1 with TRBJ1-5, with 10 bases identical to TRBD1. The CDR3 is made up of 15 amino acids. The V and J ends lost 0 bases and 7 bases, in that order; junction bases with no gene match: 4. The germline V gene encodes CDR1 SGHRS and CDR2 YFSETQ. The CDR3 DNA follows: TGCGCCAGCAGCTTGGACGGACAGGGGGACCAGCCCCAGCATTTT. This encodes CASSLDGQGDQPQHF. Based on the CDR3 plus reference TRBV5-1 and TRBJ1-5, the full variable domain is KAGVTQTPRYLIKTRGQQVTLSCSPISGHRSVSWYQQTPGQGLQFLFEYFSETQRNKGNFPGRFSGRQFSNSRSEMNVSTLELGDSALYLCASSLDGQGDQPQHFGDGTRLSIL.

This sequence joins TRBV27 and TRBJ1-5; possibly TRBD1 for D (6 bases). V lost 4 bases to trimming and J lost 4 bases, with 8 bases between them. CDR1 MNHEY and CDR2 SMNVEV come from the germline V gene (reference sequence). The CDR3 length is 13 residues. The CDR3 region is CASSWTENQPQHF. CDR3 nucleotides: TGTGCCAGCAGTTGGACAGAAAATCAGCCCCAGCATTTT.

CDR3: CASSETGTRSNTQYF. The DNA for the CDR3 is TGTGCCAGCAGTGAAACAGGGACTAGATCCAATACGCAGTATTTT. The V gene is TRBV6-1, the J gene TRBJ2-3, with TRBD2 matching over 8 bases. J was trimmed by 7 bases and V by 2 bases; bases with no gene match: 8. Looked up from germline, CDR1 is MNHNS and CDR2 is SASEGT. The CDR3 totals 15 residues.

The J gene is TRBJ1-5, the V gene TRBV4-2; D not resolved. The CDR3 extends over 14 amino acids. Germline V gives CDR1 LGHNA, CDR2 YNFKEQ. Between the trimmed V and J ends, which lost 0 bases and 2 bases, there was a span of 5 bases. CDR3 sequence (DNA): TGTGCCAGCAGCCAAGATCAGGGCAATCAGCCCCAGCATTTT. Protein sequence: CASSQDQGNQPQHF.

The chain carries TRBV11-3 and TRBJ1-1; D remains unclear. This CDR3 comprises 15 residues. V was shortened by 1 base and J by 1 base, with 10 bases between the two germline ends. CDR1 and CDR2 from the germline V gene are SGHNT and YENEEA. The CDR3 nucleotides are TGTGCCAGCAGCTTAGTTGAGTCGCCGAACACTGAAGCTTTCTTT. Translating it yields CASSLVESPNTEAFF. Full variable domain (rest looked up from reference TRBV11-3 and TRBJ1-1): EAGVVQSPRYKIIEKKQPVAFWCNPISGHNTLYWYLQNLGQGPELLIRYENEEAVDDSQLPKDRFSAERLKGVDSTLKIQPAELGDSAVYLCASSLVESPNTEAFFGQGTRLTVV.

The CDR3 DNA reads TGTGCCAGCAGTAGGGCGGGAGATACAGATACGCAGTATTTT. This encodes CASSRAGDTDTQYF. The chain uses TRBV7-3 and TRBJ2-3; TRBD2 matches 7 bases. Germline CDR1 and CDR2: SGHTA and FQGTGA. This CDR3 is built from 14 residues. V shed 6 bases, J shed 3 bases, and the junction held 6 bases outside the gene matches.

This rearrangement joins TRBV11-3 to TRBJ1-2; possibly TRBD1 for D (6 bases). Trimming left V 1 base short and J 0 bases short, with 6 bases between. CDR3 length: 14 amino acids. The germline V gene encodes CDR1 SGHNT and CDR2 YENEEA. CDR3: CASSLGQANYGYTF. The CDR3 nucleotides read TGTGCCAGCAGCTTAGGACAGGCTAACTATGGCTACACCTTC. Full variable domain (missing parts from reference TRBV11-3 and TRBJ1-2): EAGVVQSPRYKIIEKKQPVAFWCNPISGHNTLYWYLQNLGQGPELLIRYENEEAVDDSQLPKDRFSAERLKGVDSTLKIQPAELGDSAVYLCASSLGQANYGYTFGSGTRLTVV.